This T cell receptor (beta chain) was identified during a study of T cell changes during pregnancy in multiple sclerosis. Method: immunoSEQ multiplex PCR; TCRdb's copy keeps in-frame clones and lacks some. The sample records tens of thousands of clones, 90% being singletons. Trimming cost V 3 bases and J 2 bases; bases outside gene matches: 7. The germline V gene encodes CDR1 KGHSH and CDR2 LQKENI. The CDR3 spans 15 residues. The V and J genes are TRBV18 and TRBJ2-7; 7 positions agree with TRBD1. The sequencing used CD4+ T cells from peripheral blood mononuclear cells, collected in the first trimester of pregnancy. The origin of this receptor is a female donor in good health, enrolled as a control in a pregnancy study. The CDR3 region is CASSPPGQPTYEQYF. CDR3 nucleotides: TGTGCCAGCTCACCGCCGGGACAGCCGACCTACGAGCAGTACTTC.